A selection of T cell receptor beta chains follows, all from one sample in a study of a mutant IDH1 vaccine in newly diagnosed glioma. Antigens of these TCRs are unknown. Some clones are missing from TCRdb's copy, which holds only in-frame ones; the method was immunoSEQ multiplex PCR. The profile covers over 50,000 clones, with 81% appearing a single time and about 3.3% taken by the ten largest. Material: PBMCs, obtained from a glioma patient whose treatment included an IDH1 peptide vaccine. The receptors derive from a man aged 25-45 years with glioma. The CDR3 runs from the conserved cysteine through the conserved F or W. D genes are given only for firm matches. Where a row states a size, it is once, few, many or the class of an expanded clone; other rows omit it.

d_call clone_size j_call v_call cdr3_length cdr3_nt cdr3_aa
. . TRBJ2-1 TRBV11-3 15 TGTGCCAGCAGCCTCCGATGGGGCCGGGGACATGAGCAGTTCTTC CASSLRWGRGHEQFF
. . TRBJ2-3 TRBV5-8 18 TGTGCCAGCAGCTTGGCCAAATTGGGAGCCCCGACCACAGATACGCAGTATTTT CASSLAKLGAPTTDTQYF
. . TRBJ2-2 TRBV19 14 TGTGCCAGTTCGGACAGAGTGAACACCGGGGAGCTGTTTTTT CASSDRVNTGELFF
. . TRBJ1-3 TRBV19 14 TGTGCCAGTGCCGTTCAGGGTGCTGGAAACACCATATATTTT CASAVQGAGNTIYF
. few TRBJ1-4 TRBV5-1 16 TGCGCCAGCAGCTCGAGGGGAGGGCCTGATCGTGAAAAACTGTTTTTT CASSSRGGPDREKLFF
. few TRBJ1-4 TRBV6-6 15 TGTGCCAGCACCCACGGCCTTTCAACTAATGAAAAACTGTTTTTT CASTHGLSTNEKLFF
. . TRBJ2-5 TRBV29-1 15 TGCAGCGTTGCCCCTACAGGGGACTCGGAGGAGACCCAGTACTTC CSVAPTGDSEETQYF
. few TRBJ2-7 TRBV2 15 TGTGCCAGCAGTGATATCTGGGGGGCCGCGGGGGAGCAGTACTTC CASSDIWGAAGEQYF
TRBD1 . TRBJ1-2 TRBV5-4 17 TGTGCCAGCAGCTTAAAATCAGGGGGCAGAGCCGTCTATGGCTACACCTTC CASSLKSGGRAVYGYTF
TRBD2 . TRBJ2-5 TRBV5-1 17 TGCGCCAGCAGCTTGGAATGGGAGCGGGGGTTAGGGGAGACCCAGTACTTC CASSLEWERGLGETQYF
TRBD1 . TRBJ1-2 TRBV6-1 15 TGTGCCAGCAGTGTCAACAGGGGGCGTGACTATGGCTACACCTTC CASSVNRGRDYGYTF
. . TRBJ2-5 TRBV18 14 TGTGCCAGCTCCCCCAGGATATACCAAGAGACCCAGTACTTC CASSPRIYQETQYF
. . TRBJ1-2 TRBV7-8 15 TGTGCCAGCACCCTCTCAAGACAGGCCTATTATGGCTACACCTTC CASTLSRQAYYGYTF
. . TRBJ2-7 TRBV5-6 14 TGTGCCAGCAGCCCGGGGATTGTACCTTACGAGCAGTACTTC CASSPGIVPYEQYF
. once TRBJ2-3 TRBV10-3 15 TGTGCCATCAGCGCGAGGGGGGCCCGCACAGATACGCAGTATTTT CAISARGARTDTQYF
. . TRBJ1-6 TRBV30 14 TGTGCCTGGGACATCAGCTCCTATAATTCACCCCTCCACTTT CAWDISSYNSPLHF
. . TRBJ2-4 TRBV6-1 14 TGTGCCAGCAGTGAACTCAGGTCCAAAAACATTCAGTACTTC CASSELRSKNIQYF
TRBD1 . TRBJ1-6 TRBV28 14 TGTGCCAGCAGTTCCTGGACAGGGAATTCACCCCTCCACTTT CASSSWTGNSPLHF
. . TRBJ2-1 TRBV6-5 15 TGTGCCAGCAGTTACTCCGGGACTCCCGGAGGCGAGCAGTTCTTC CASSYSGTPGGEQFF
. few TRBJ1-5 TRBV27 15 TGTGCCAGCCAGACAGTCTTAAATAGCAATCAGCCCCAGCATTTT CASQTVLNSNQPQHF
. . TRBJ1-4 TRBV15 14 TGTGCCACCAGCAGAGAACAGGGAAATGAAAAACTGTTTTTT CATSREQGNEKLFF
. . TRBJ2-3 TRBV11-2 18 TGTGCCAGCAGCTTTCCGTCCGGGGCCCTATCTAGCACAGATACGCAGTATTTT CASSFPSGALSSTDTQYF
TRBD1 . TRBJ2-1 TRBV7-9 17 TGTGCCAGCAGTGCGAAACAGGGGACACCATTAGGTAATGAGCAGTTCTTC CASSAKQGTPLGNEQFF
. . TRBJ2-7 TRBV4-1 14 TGCGCCAGCAGCCAAGATCAAACCTCCTACGAGCAGTACTTC CASSQDQTSYEQYF
. few TRBJ1-3 TRBV7-7 16 TGTGCCAGCAGCCAGGGACTGCCAAACTCTGGAAACACCATATATTTT CASSQGLPNSGNTIYF
TRBD1 few TRBJ1-1 TRBV5-1 15 TGCGCCAGCAGCCAGGGACAGGTAGAGTACGGTGAAGCTTTCTTT CASSQGQVEYGEAFF
TRBD2 . TRBJ2-2 TRBV2 17 TGTGCCAGCAGTGATCCGGGACTAGCTGTTTCCACCGGGGAGCTGTTTTTT CASSDPGLAVSTGELFF
. . TRBJ1-2 TRBV4-1 16 TGCGCCAGCAGCCAACTTTTCGGCCCTAGGGTCCCTGGCTACACCTTC CASSQLFGPRVPGYTF
TRBD1 . TRBJ2-7 TRBV7-9 14 TGTGCCAGCAGCGTGACAGGGATCCTAGCCGAGCAGTACTTC CASSVTGILAEQYF
. once TRBJ1-6 TRBV6-5 14 TGTGCCAGCAGCTACAAGGGTTTCAATTCACCCCTCCACTTT CASSYKGFNSPLHF
. few TRBJ2-7 TRBV4-2 14 TGTGCCAGCAGCCAAGGTGAGGAACCGTACGAGCAGTACTTC CASSQGEEPYEQYF
TRBD1 . TRBJ1-1 TRBV10-3 16 TGTGCCATCACCAGGAAACCGACAGGGAGGCTCACTGAAGCTTTCTTT CAITRKPTGRLTEAFF
. once TRBJ1-4 TRBV27 15 TGTGCCAGCAGTTCGGGCGCCCGAACTAATGAAAAACTGTTTTTT CASSSGARTNEKLFF
. . TRBJ2-7 TRBV5-1 15 TGCGCCAGCAGCTTGCAATGGGGGGGCGCGGACGAGCAGTACTTC CASSLQWGGADEQYF
TRBD1 few TRBJ1-1 TRBV29-1 14 TGCAGCGTCGCCGGGACAGGGGAGAACACTGAAGCTTTCTTT CSVAGTGENTEAFF
. . TRBJ2-5 TRBV4-1 15 TGCGCCAGCAGCCAAGAACCTAGCGCTCGAGAGACCCAGTACTTC CASSQEPSARETQYF
. few TRBJ1-1 TRBV5-1 15 TGCGCCAGCAGGAAACAGGGAGGCTTGGGCACTGAAGCTTTCTTT CASRKQGGLGTEAFF
TRBD2 once TRBJ2-3 TRBV9 13 TGTGCCAGCACGGGGGGGGGCACAGATACGCAGTATTTT CASTGGGTDTQYF
. . TRBJ1-1 TRBV28 12 TGTGCCAGCAGTTTTACTGGGAGGAAAGCTTTCTTT CASSFTGRKAFF
TRBD1 . TRBJ2-7 TRBV5-5 12 TGTGCCAGCAGCTGGACAGGGCACGAGCAGTACTTC CASSWTGHEQYF
. medium-sized TRBJ1-1 TRBV9 15 TGTGCCAGCAGCGCGGGACAACACCGGAACACTGAAGCTTTCTTT CASSAGQHRNTEAFF
. . TRBJ1-6 TRBV30 13 TGTGCCTGGAGTCGCCAGCCCAATTCACCCCTCCACTTT CAWSRQPNSPLHF
. . TRBJ2-2 TRBV7-6 17 TGTGCCAGCAGACCTGAGGATCCGGGTGCCAACACCGGGGAGCTGTTTTTT CASRPEDPGANTGELFF
. few TRBJ1-5 TRBV5-1 15 TGCGCCAGCAGCCTTAACCCAGGGGCAGGGCAGCCCCAGCATTTT CASSLNPGAGQPQHF
TRBD2 . TRBJ2-5 TRBV6-1 14 TGTGCCAGCAGTGCACTAGCGGCTGGGGAGACCCAGTACTTC CASSALAAGETQYF
TRBD1 . TRBJ2-7 TRBV7-8 15 TGTGCCAGCAGCTTAACAGGGGAGTATGTCTACGAGCAGTACTTC CASSLTGEYVYEQYF
TRBD2 . TRBJ2-3 TRBV11-2 19 TGTGCCAGCAGCTTAGCCGGGACTAGCGGGGGGACTAACACAGATACGCAGTATTTT CASSLAGTSGGTNTDTQYF
TRBD2 . TRBJ2-7 TRBV27 15 TGTGCCAGCAGTTTACTAGCGGGGAAACACTACGAGCAGTACTTC CASSLLAGKHYEQYF
. once TRBJ2-1 TRBV7-9 13 TGTGCCAGCAGCCTTAACAACTACAATGAGCAGTTCTTC CASSLNNYNEQFF
. . TRBJ2-1 TRBV2 13 TGTGCCAGCAGTGGACAGTCCTACAATGAGCAGTTCTTC CASSGQSYNEQFF
. . TRBJ1-1 TRBV5-4 15 TGTGCCAGCAGCTTAGGAATAGGGGTGAACACTGAAGCTTTCTTT CASSLGIGVNTEAFF
. . TRBJ1-1 TRBV9 13 TGTGCCAGCAGCCCCCCGGGCTCGAGGGAAGCTTTCTTT CASSPPGSREAFF
. . TRBJ2-1 TRBV29-1 10 TGCAGCGTTGTCGACCATACTCCGATCTTC CSVVDHTPIF
TRBD1 . TRBJ2-1 TRBV29-1 13 TGCAGTGCCCGACAGGGGACCCACAATGAGCAGTTCTTC CSARQGTHNEQFF
. . TRBJ2-7 TRBV6-5 13 TGTGCCAGCAGCCCACCGGGTGGGTACGAGCAGTACTTC CASSPPGGYEQYF